Detailed here is one T cell receptor (beta chain). These data are taken from a study of CD8 T cells in Susac syndrome. The RNA input was roughly 0.45 to 1 ug, and it was reverse transcribed with random hexamers. TCRdb processed the immunoSEQ multiplex PCR reads anew with MiXCR; each CDR3 protein has one entry. The sample has more than 130,000 distinct CDR3 sequences, 94% seen once. TEMRA cells were FACS-enriched and CD8+ and CD4+ T cells negatively isolated. Material for sequencing was CD8+ T cells from PBMCs. The TCR comes from a human donor in good health.

The CDR3 DNA sequence: TGTGCCAGCGGGACTAGTCTGCACAATGAGCAGTTCTTC. Its translation is CASGTSLHNEQFF. J is TRBJ2-1 and V is TRBV7-9; 8 bases agree with TRBD2. Germline V CDR1 and CDR2: SEHNR, FQNEAQ (reference sequence). This CDR3 comprises 13 residues. Losses at the gene ends were 8 bases for V and 5 bases for J; bases not matched to a gene: 5.